Sequencing of this T cell receptor (beta chain) was carried out in a study of cytomegalovirus exposure and HLA in healthy donors. Produced via immunoSEQ multiplex PCR; TCRdb's table is partial and in-frame only. Among about 73,000 clones listed, 80% to 90% were seen once. Study results and limitations: Reports credit the classifier with highly specific, highly sensitive diagnosis of cytomegalovirus status. Associated with cytomegalovirus, according to the listing, were approximately 160 TCR beta chains. The authors confirmed in vitro that three CMV-associated chains were specific for CMV antigens.

On this clone itself: Its target is not known.

The ends lost 5 bases at V and 0 bases at J; junction bases unmatched: 4. In germline, CDR1 is SNHLY, CDR2 FYNNEI. This CDR3 is built from 15 residues. This chain joins TRBV2 and TRBJ1-3, with TRBD1 identical over 7 bases. Sequenced input: PBMCs. The TCR was taken from a woman younger than 35 in good health and CMV-seropositive. In DNA, the CDR3 is TGTGCCAGCAGTACTTGGGACAGCTCTGGAAACACCATATATTTT. Protein sequence: CASSTWDSSGNTIYF.